This entry features one T cell receptor (beta chain) sequence. Its antigen is unidentified. This entry comes from a study of OX40 agonist ivuxolimab in advanced cancers. Study-level information: An anti-OX40 (CD134) antibody with agonistic activity, ivuxolimab, was administered to patients. Mean age approximately 61 years, range roughly 20 to 85; 82.7% male. Study conclusions and caveats: Within 6 weeks, CD4+ and CD8+ blood T cells expanded clonally at 0.1 to 3.0 mg/kg. Expanded clones belonging to CD8+ T cells outnumbered, on average, those of CD4+.

Trimming shortened V by 11 bases and J by 3 bases, and 14 bases separated the two germline ends. This CDR3 is 13 amino acids long. CDR1 and CDR2 from the germline V gene are MNHEY and SVGAGI. The protocol was immunoSEQ multiplex PCR, while the TCRdb copy is restricted to in-frame clones and leaves out a portion. The sample consists of fewer than 90,000 clones, 70% to 90% of them appearing once. This clonotype originated in an adult with an advanced solid tumor such as melanoma, head and neck, liver or kidney cancer. The chain has TRBV6-5 and TRBJ1-5; D gene uncertain. This sample comprised CD4+ or CD8+ T cells sorted from blood, obtained in a trial of the OX40 agonist ivuxolimab. The CDR3 reads CAGSGQINQPQHF. CDR3 coding DNA: TGTGCCGGGAGCGGGCAGATCAATCAGCCCCAGCATTTT.